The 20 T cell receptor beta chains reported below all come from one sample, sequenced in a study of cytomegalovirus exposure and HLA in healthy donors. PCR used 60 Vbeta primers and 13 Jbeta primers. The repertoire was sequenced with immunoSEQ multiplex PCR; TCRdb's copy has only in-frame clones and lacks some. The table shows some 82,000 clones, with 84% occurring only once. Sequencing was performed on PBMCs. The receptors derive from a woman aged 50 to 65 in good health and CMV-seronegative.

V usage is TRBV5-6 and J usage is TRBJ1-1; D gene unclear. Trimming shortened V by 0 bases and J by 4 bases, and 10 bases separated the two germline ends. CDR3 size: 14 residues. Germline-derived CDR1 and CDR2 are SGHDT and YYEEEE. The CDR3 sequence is CASSLVAGSTEAFF. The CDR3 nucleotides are TGTGCCAGCAGCTTGGTAGCGGGATCCACTGAAGCTTTCTTT.

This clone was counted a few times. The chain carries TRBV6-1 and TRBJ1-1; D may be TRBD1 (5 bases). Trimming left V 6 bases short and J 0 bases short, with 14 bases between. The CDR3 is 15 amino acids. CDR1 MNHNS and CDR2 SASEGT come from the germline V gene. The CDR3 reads CASRASRGVNTEAFF. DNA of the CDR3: TGTGCCAGCAGGGCCTCCCGGGGGGTGAACACTGAAGCTTTCTTT.

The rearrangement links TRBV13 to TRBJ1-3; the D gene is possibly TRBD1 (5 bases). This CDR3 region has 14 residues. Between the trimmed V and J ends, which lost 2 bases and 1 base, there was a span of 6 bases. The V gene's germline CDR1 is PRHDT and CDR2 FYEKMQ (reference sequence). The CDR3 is CASSLKGSGNTIYF. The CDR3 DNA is TGTGCCAGCAGCTTAAAGGGGTCTGGAAACACCATATATTTT.

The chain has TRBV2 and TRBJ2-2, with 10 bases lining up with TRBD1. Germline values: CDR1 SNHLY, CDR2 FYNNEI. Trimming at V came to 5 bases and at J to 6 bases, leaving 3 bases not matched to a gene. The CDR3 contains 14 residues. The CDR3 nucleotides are TGTGCCAGCAGTAGGGACAGGGGTGCCGGGGAGCTGTTTTTT. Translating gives CASSRDRGAGELFF.

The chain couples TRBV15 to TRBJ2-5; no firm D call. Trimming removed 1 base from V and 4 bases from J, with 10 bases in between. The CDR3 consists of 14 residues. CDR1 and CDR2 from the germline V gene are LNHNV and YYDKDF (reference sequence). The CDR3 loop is CATSRGRVGETQYF. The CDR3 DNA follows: TGTGCCACCAGCAGAGGTCGGGTGGGAGAGACCCAGTACTTC.

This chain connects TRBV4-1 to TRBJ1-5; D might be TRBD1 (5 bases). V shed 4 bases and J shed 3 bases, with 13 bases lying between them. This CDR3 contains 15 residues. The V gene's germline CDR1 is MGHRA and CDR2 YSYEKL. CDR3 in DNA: TGCGCCAGCAGCCTTCTGGGGGAGGCCAATCAGCCCCAGCATTTT. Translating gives CASSLLGEANQPQHF.

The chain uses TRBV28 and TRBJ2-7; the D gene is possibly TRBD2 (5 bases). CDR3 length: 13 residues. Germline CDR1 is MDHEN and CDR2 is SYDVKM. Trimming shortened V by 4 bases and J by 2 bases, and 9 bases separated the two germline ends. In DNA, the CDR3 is TGTGCCAGCAGTTATCCCGGGACCTACGAGCAGTACTTC. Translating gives CASSYPGTYEQYF.

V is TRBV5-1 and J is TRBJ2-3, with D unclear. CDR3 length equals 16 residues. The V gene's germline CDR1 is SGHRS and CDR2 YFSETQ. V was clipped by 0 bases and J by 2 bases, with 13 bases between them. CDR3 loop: CASSLEDSQSTDTQYF. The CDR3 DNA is TGCGCCAGCAGCTTGGAAGATAGCCAATCCACAGATACGCAGTATTTT.

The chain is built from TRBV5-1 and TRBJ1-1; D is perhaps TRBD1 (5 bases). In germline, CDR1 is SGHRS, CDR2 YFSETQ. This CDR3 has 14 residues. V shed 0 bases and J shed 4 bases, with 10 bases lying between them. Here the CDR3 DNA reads TGCGCCAGCAGCTTGGCAGGGTGGGGCACTGAAGCTTTCTTT. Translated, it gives CASSLAGWGTEAFF.

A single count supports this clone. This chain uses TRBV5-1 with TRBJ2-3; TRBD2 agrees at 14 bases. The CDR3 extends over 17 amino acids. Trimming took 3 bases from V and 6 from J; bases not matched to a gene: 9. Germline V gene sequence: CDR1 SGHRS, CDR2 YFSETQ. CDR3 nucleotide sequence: TGCGCCAGCAGCTGGAGGGGACTAGCGGGAGTCGGCGATACGCAGTATTTT. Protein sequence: CASSWRGLAGVGDTQYF.

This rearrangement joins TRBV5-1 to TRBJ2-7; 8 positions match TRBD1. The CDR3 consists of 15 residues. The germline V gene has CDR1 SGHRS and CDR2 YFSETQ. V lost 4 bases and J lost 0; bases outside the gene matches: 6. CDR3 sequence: CASSPTGASSYEQYF. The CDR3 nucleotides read TGCGCCAGCAGCCCGACAGGGGCCAGCTCCTACGAGCAGTACTTC.

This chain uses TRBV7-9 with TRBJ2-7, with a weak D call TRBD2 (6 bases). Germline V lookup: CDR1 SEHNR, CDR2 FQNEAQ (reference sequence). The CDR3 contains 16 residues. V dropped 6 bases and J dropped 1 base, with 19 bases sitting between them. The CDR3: CASSQGGQGGSYEQYF. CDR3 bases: TGTGCCAGCAGTCAAGGCGGCCAGGGAGGATCCTACGAGCAGTACTTC. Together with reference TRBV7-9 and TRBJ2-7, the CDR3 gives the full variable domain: DTGVSQNPRHKITKRGQNVTFRCDPISEHNRLYWYRQTLGQGPEFLTYFQNEAQLEKSRLLSDRFSAERPKGSFSTLEIQRTEQGDSAMYLCASSQGGQGGSYEQYFGPGTRLTVT.

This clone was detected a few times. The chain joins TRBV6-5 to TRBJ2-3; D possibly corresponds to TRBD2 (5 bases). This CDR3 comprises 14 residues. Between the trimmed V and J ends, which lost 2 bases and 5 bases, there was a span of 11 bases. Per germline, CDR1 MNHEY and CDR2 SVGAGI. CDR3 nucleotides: TGTGCCAGCAGTTACCGGGGTTCAGAAGATACGCAGTATTTT. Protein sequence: CASSYRGSEDTQYF.

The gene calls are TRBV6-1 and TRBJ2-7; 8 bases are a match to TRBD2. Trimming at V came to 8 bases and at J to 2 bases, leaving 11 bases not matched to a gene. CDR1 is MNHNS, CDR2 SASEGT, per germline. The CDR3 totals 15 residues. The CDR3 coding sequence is TGTGCCAGCGGGGATGGGGCGGGGGGCCCCTACGAGCAGTACGTC. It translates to CASGDGAGGPYEQYV.

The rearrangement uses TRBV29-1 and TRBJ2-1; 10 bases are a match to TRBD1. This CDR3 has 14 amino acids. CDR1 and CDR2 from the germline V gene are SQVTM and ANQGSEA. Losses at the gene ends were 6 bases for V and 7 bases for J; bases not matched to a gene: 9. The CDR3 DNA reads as TGCAGCGTCAACCGGGACAGGGGAAGAAATGAGCAGTTCTTC. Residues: CSVNRDRGRNEQFF.

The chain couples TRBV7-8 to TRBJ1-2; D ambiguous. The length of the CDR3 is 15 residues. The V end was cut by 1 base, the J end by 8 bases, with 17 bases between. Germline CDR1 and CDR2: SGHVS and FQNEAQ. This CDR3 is CASSLGGGSWKGYTF. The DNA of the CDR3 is TGTGCCAGCAGCTTAGGTGGCGGAAGCTGGAAAGGCTACACCTTC. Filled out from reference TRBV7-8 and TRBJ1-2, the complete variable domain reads GAGVSQSPRYKVAKRGQDVALRCDPISGHVSLFWYQQALGQGPEFLTYFQNEAQLDKSGLPSDRFFAERPEGSVSTLKIQRTQQEDSAVYLCASSLGGGSWKGYTFGSGTRLTVV.

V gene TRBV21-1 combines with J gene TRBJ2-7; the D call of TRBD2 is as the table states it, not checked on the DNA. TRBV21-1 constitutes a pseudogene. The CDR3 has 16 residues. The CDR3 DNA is TGTGCCAGCAGCAAGGGCGGGACTAGCGGGAGTTACGAGCAGTACTTC. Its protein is CASSKGGTSGSYEQYF.

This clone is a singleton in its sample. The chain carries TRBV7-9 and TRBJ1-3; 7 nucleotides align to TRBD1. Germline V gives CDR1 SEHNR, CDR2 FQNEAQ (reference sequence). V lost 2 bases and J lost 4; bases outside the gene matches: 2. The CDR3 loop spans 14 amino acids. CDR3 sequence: CASSLTGDGNTIYF. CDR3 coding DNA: TGTGCCAGCAGCTTAACAGGGGACGGAAACACCATATATTTT.

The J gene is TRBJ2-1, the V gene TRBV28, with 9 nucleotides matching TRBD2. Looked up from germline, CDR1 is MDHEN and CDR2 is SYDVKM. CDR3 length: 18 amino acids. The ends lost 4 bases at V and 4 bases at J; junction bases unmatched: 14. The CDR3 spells CASSSLYLAGDGYNEQFF. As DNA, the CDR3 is TGTGCCAGCAGTTCCCTGTATTTAGCGGGAGACGGTTACAATGAGCAGTTCTTC.

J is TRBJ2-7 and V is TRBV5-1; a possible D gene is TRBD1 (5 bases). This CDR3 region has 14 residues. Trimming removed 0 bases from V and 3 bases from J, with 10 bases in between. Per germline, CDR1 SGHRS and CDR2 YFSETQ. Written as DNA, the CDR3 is TGCGCCAGCAGCTTGGAAGGGGCTGGCTACGAGCAGTACTTC. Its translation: CASSLEGAGYEQYF.